This TCR beta chain was sequenced in a study of CD8 T cells in ankylosing spondylitis. V was shortened by 7 bases and J by 5 bases, with 12 bases between the two germline ends. CDR1 is DFQATT and CDR2 is SNEGSKA in the germline V gene (reference sequence). This CDR3 has 12 amino acids. Only a few counts were recorded for this clonotype. The target antigen is unknown. The TCR beta libraries were generated through quantitative 5'-RACE incorporating molecular barcodes. A single record per CDR3 protein comes from TCRdb applying MiXCR to the 5' RACE reads. The top ten clones hold under 4.5% of a sample with fewer than 550,000 distinct CDR3 sequences, under 5.5% of them seen once. Study-wide findings and caveats: Reported data indicate significant enrichment of disease-linked clones within matched ankylosing spondylitis synovial fluid. There were earlier reports of some motif variants in reactive arthritis synovial fluid and blood. CD8+ disease-linked clones were present at relatively low frequencies in blood. Seemingly distinctive of ankylosing spondylitis blood was a TCR beta motif formed by eight highly homologous variants.

The V call is TRBV20-1, the J call TRBJ1-5, with a weak D call TRBD1 (5 bases). Material for sequencing was blood, either unsorted or a sorted T cell fraction (not recorded which). This receptor was identified in a male donor with ankylosing spondylitis. CDR3 nucleotides: TGCAGTGTTCAGGGTACGGATCAGCCCCAGCATTTT. As protein: CSVQGTDQPQHF.